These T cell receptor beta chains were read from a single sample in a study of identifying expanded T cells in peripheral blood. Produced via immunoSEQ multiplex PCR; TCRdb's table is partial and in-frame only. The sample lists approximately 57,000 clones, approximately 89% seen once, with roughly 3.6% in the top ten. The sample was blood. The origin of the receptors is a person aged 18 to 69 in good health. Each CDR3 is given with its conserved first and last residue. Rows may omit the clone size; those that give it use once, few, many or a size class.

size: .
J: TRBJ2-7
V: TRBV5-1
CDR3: CASSLLGLNLYEQYF

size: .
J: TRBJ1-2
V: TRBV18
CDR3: CASSPPGTRGYTF

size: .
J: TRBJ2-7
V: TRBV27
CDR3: CASGSGTHFGEQYF

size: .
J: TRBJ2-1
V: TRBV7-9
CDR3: CASSLGLAVGDEQFF

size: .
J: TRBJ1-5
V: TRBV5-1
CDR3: CASSPLGNQPQHF

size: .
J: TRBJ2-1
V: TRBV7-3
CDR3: CASSFGVSGSYNEQFF

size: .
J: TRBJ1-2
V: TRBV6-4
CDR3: CASSEGGYGYTF

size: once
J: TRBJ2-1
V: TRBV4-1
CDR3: CASSQVLRTSGANEQFF

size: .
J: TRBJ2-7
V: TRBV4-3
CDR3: CASSQQPGQGDYEQYF

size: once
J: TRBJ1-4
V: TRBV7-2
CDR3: CASSRQTGAGEKLFF

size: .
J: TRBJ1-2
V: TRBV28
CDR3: CASSTTGGNYGYTF

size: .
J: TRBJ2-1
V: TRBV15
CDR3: CATSRAFLEEQFF

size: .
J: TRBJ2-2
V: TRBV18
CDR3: CASSPARVDTGELFF

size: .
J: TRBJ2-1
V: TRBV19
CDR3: CASSRRVKFGSGINEQFF

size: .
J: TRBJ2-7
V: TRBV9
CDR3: CASSPYRDPMNEQYF

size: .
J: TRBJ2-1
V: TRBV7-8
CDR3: CASGSQPRLGNEQFF

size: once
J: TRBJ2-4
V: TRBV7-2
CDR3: CASSLVSRQTGSIQYF

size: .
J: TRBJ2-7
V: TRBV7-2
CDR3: CASSIQGASDYEQYF

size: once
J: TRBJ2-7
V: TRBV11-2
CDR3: CASSSRQVSYEQYF

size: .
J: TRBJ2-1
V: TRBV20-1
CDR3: CSARRLNEQFF

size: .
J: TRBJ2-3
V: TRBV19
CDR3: CASSMTSGNTDTQYF

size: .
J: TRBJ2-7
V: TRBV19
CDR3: CASSSLGQFIGEQYF

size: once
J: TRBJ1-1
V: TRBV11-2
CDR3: CASRFSMNTEAFF

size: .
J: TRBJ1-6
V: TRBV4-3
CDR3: CASSQGQGSNSPLHF

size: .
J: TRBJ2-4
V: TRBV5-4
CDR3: CASSDRDRNKNIQYF

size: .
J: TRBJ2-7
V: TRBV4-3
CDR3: CASSQDRGAGSYEQYF

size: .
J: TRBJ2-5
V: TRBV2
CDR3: CASSDIQTQYF

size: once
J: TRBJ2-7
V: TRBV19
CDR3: CASSIGRGLSYEQYF

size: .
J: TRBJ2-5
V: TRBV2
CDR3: CASLGTSGSQETQYF